A selection of T cell receptor beta chains follows, all from one sample in a study of T-cell memory formation after mild COVID-19. MiXCR, applied by TCRdb to the 5' RACE reads, yields one record per CDR3 protein. The data contain roughly 600,000 distinct CDR3 sequences, over 15% of them singletons. The sample consisted of PBMCs or a T cell subset sorted from them (not recorded which). Receptors originate from an adult woman who had mild COVID-19 (a few samples of this study predate the infection). Cell type and time point are not known. The CDR3 runs from the conserved cysteine through the conserved F or W. A D gene is named only where the DNA matches it firmly. Clone size, where shown, is once, few, many, or a class for clones that have expanded.

j_gene	abundance	d_gene	v_gene	CDR3nt	CDR3aa
TRBJ2-3	.	.	TRBV29-1	TGCAGCGTGGGGACCCCTCGTCTAGATACGCAGTATTTT	CSVGTPRLDTQYF
TRBJ1-1	few	TRBD1	TRBV3-1	TGTGCCAGCAGCCAAGGACCCTTACAGGGGGCGAGAACTGAAGCTTTCTTT	CASSQGPLQGARTEAFF
TRBJ1-1	.	.	TRBV2	TGTGCCAGCAGTGCCCGTGTAATGAACACTGAAGCTTTCTTT	CASSARVMNTEAFF
TRBJ2-1	.	.	TRBV25-1	TGTGCCAGCAGTGAATCGGGCCAACACCGGGATGAGCAGTTCTTC	CASSESGQHRDEQFF
TRBJ2-5	.	.	TRBV4-1	TGCGCCAGCAGCCATACCCGGTCGGTCGGTCCGGAACGGGGGACCCAGTACTTC	CASSHTRSVGPERGTQYF
TRBJ2-1	few	TRBD2	TRBV29-1	TGCAGCGTTGAGGTCTGGCTAGCGGGATCCTACAATGAGCAGTTCTTC	CSVEVWLAGSYNEQFF
TRBJ1-3	few	.	TRBV29-1	TGCAGCTTCACTGATCTCTCTTCTGGAAACACCATATATTTT	CSFTDLSSGNTIYF
TRBJ2-5	few	.	TRBV15	TGTGCCACCAGCAGAGATCGGGACACACTAGCCCACGAGACCCAGTACTTC	CATSRDRDTLAHETQYF
TRBJ1-1	.	TRBD1	TRBV12-3/TRBV12-4	TGTGCCAGCAGTCCCTCAGGGGGCATGACCGAAGCTTTCTTT	CASSPSGGMTEAFF
TRBJ1-3	.	.	TRBV18	TGTGCCAGCTCACGCGACAGATCTGGAAACACCATATATTTT	CASSRDRSGNTIYF
TRBJ1-2	.	.	TRBV12-3/TRBV12-4	TGTGCCAGCAGTTTTTCGGGATCGAGAGTGGTCTATGGCTACACCTTC	CASSFSGSRVVYGYTF
TRBJ2-1	few	TRBD1	TRBV25-1	TGTGCCAGCAGAAGCACCGGGACAGAGGTCTACAATGAGCAGTTCTTC	CASRSTGTEVYNEQFF
TRBJ2-7	.	TRBD2	TRBV5-4	TGTGCCAGCAGCCCGGGACTAGCGGGGGGGCGAGCCTACGAGCAGTACTTC	CASSPGLAGGRAYEQYF
TRBJ1-1	once	.	TRBV12-3/TRBV12-4	TGTGCCAGCAGTCCCCCGGGGTCCGGAGTAGCTTTCTTT	CASSPPGSGVAFF
TRBJ2-1	few	.	TRBV5-6	TGTGCCAGCAGCACCGGGTACAATGAGCAGTTCTTC	CASSTGYNEQFF
TRBJ2-7	.	.	TRBV5-6	TGTGCCAGCAGCTTGGATCGGGGCAGGGGCTTCAACGAGCAGTACTTC	CASSLDRGRGFNEQYF
TRBJ2-2	few	.	TRBV2	TGTGCCAGCAGTGAATCGGGCGGGGAGCTGTTTTTT	CASSESGGELFF
TRBJ2-7	few	.	TRBV27	TGTGCCAGCAGTTACTTACAGGGAGGCGAGCAGTACTTC	CASSYLQGGEQYF
TRBJ1-4	few	.	TRBV14	TGTGCCAGCAGCTTGCAGGGCAATGATGAAAAACTGTTTTTT	CASSLQGNDEKLFF
TRBJ1-2	.	.	TRBV10-3	TGTGCCATCAGTGAGTCAGGAACAGGAACCTATGGCTACACCTTC	CAISESGTGTYGYTF
TRBJ1-4	.	TRBD1	TRBV4-2	TGTGCCAGCAGCCGACAGGGAAGAGGCGAAAAACTGTTTTTT	CASSRQGRGEKLFF
TRBJ2-5	few	.	TRBV6-2/TRBV6-3	TGTGCCAGCAGAGCGACAGTCTACCAAGAGACCCAGTACTTC	CASRATVYQETQYF
TRBJ2-1	.	.	TRBV7-2	TGTGCCAGCAGCTTAGTCTCTCACTCCTACAATGAGCAGTTCTTC	CASSLVSHSYNEQFF
TRBJ2-4	many	.	TRBV21-1	TGTGCCAGCAGCAAATCCGGGGTCGGACTAGCGGGAATAAGGGCCAAAAACATTCAGTACTTC	CASSKSGVGLAGIRAKNIQYF
TRBJ2-1	.	.	TRBV7-9	TGTGCCAGCAGCTTATTAACAGACCGCGATGAGCAGTTCTTC	CASSLLTDRDEQFF
TRBJ2-3	.	TRBD2	TRBV4-3	TGCGCCAGCAGCCAAGGACTAGCGGCCACAGATACGCAGTATTTT	CASSQGLAATDTQYF
TRBJ2-3	few	.	TRBV27	TGTGCCAGCAGTCCACTACCTCTGGGTAGCCTGAGCACAGATACGCAGTATTTT	CASSPLPLGSLSTDTQYF
TRBJ2-5	few	TRBD2	TRBV5-1	TGCGCCAGCAGCGTTACTCCTAGCGGAGAGACCCAGTACTTC	CASSVTPSGETQYF
TRBJ2-7	.	TRBD2	TRBV4-3	TGCGCCAGCAGCCAAGATCAAGCGGGAGGGCTCGAGCAGTACTTC	CASSQDQAGGLEQYF
TRBJ2-2	few	.	TRBV6-5	TGTGCCAGCAAGGGGGAGACCGGGGAGCTGTTTTTT	CASKGETGELFF
TRBJ1-6	few	.	TRBV6-2/TRBV6-3	TGTGCCAGCAGTTACCTCAGGGGTAAACCGTCACCCCTCCACTTT	CASSYLRGKPSPLHF
TRBJ2-4	many	TRBD2	TRBV12-3/TRBV12-4	TGTGCCAGCAGATTTAGCGGGGGGGCTTCCAAAAACATTCAGTACTTC	CASRFSGGASKNIQYF
TRBJ2-2	.	.	TRBV11-3	TGTGCCAGCAGCTTAACCGCGGCGACCGGGGAGCTGTTTTTT	CASSLTAATGELFF
TRBJ2-1	.	.	TRBV20-1	TGCAGTGCTCGGGGGATCGGTGAGCAGTTCTTC	CSARGIGEQFF
TRBJ2-7	few	.	TRBV25-1	TGTGCCAGCAGTGCAGGGGGGTTGTCCGAGCAGTACTTC	CASSAGGLSEQYF
TRBJ2-1	.	.	TRBV2	TGTGCCGGGAAGGGGGGGTATGAGCAGTTCTTC	CAGKGGYEQFF
TRBJ2-3	few	.	TRBV12-3/TRBV12-4	TGTGCCAGCAGTAAACCAGGACGATCTAGCACAGATACGCAGTATTTT	CASSKPGRSSTDTQYF
TRBJ2-1	.	TRBD2	TRBV9	TGTGCCAGCAGCCGGGGAGCTAGCGGGGGGAATGAGCAGTTCTTC	CASSRGASGGNEQFF
TRBJ1-1	many	TRBD1	TRBV29-1	TGCAGCGTCCGGACAGGGGTGAACACTGAAGCTTTCTTT	CSVRTGVNTEAFF
TRBJ2-3	.	.	TRBV11-2	TGTGCCAGCAGCCGAAGCATAACTAGAGATACGCAGTATTTT	CASSRSITRDTQYF
TRBJ2-7	few	TRBD2	TRBV29-1	TGCAGCGTTGAACTGTCTGGCGGGAGATCCGAGCAGTACTTC	CSVELSGGRSEQYF
TRBJ2-7	.	.	TRBV6-5	TGTGCCAGCAGTTATTTCCGGGACCCAAGAATCTCTTACCGCTACGAGCAGTACTTC	CASSYFRDPRISYRYEQYF
TRBJ2-1	few	.	TRBV6-5	TGTGCCAGCAGTTACTCCGCTGGGACTTACAATGAGCAGTTCTTC	CASSYSAGTYNEQFF
TRBJ2-5	.	.	TRBV7-3	TGTGCCAGCAGCGTCTTATCGGGGGAGACCCAGTACTTC	CASSVLSGETQYF
TRBJ2-1	.	TRBD2	TRBV12-3/TRBV12-4	TGTGCCAGCAGTCCCAGCGGGGGGGCCCTCCTTGGGCAGTTCTTC	CASSPSGGALLGQFF
TRBJ2-5	.	TRBD2	TRBV7-2	TGTGCCAGCAGCCGCAATAGGGGACTACAAGAGACCCAGTACTTC	CASSRNRGLQETQYF
TRBJ1-4	many	.	TRBV4-2	TGTGCCAGCAGCCAAGGGGGGGCAACTAATGAAAAACTGTTTTTT	CASSQGGATNEKLFF
TRBJ2-2	.	TRBD1	TRBV28	TGTGCCAGCAGTTTTCTGGACAGGGATAACACCGGGGAGCTGTTTTTT	CASSFLDRDNTGELFF
TRBJ2-7	.	.	TRBV6-1	TGTGCCAGCGGGTTGGCTGAGAGCTCCTACGAGCAGTACTTC	CASGLAESSYEQYF
TRBJ2-7	few	TRBD1	TRBV29-1	TGCAGCGTTGAAGGCTTGACAGGGGCCTACGAGCAGTACTTC	CSVEGLTGAYEQYF
TRBJ1-2	.	.	TRBV5-1	TGCGCCAGCAGCCCCCTGGGCAGAGAGGTTAATGGCTACACCTTC	CASSPLGREVNGYTF